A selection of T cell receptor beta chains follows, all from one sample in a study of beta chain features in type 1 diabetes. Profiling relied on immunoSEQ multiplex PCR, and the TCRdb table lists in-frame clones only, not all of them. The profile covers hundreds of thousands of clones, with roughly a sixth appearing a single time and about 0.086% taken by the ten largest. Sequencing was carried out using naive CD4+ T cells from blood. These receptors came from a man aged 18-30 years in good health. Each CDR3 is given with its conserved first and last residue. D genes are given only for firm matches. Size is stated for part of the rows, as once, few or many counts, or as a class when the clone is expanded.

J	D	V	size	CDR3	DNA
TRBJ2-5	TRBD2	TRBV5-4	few	CASSRTSGVQETQYF	TGTGCCAGCAGCCGGACTAGCGGGGTACAAGAGACCCAGTACTTC
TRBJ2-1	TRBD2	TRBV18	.	CASSPRRGVQNEQFF	TGTGCCAGCTCTCCAAGGCGGGGGGTACAAAATGAGCAGTTCTTC
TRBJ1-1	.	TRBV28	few	CASRLQGGTEAFF	TGTGCCAGCAGACTACAGGGTGGAACTGAAGCTTTCTTT
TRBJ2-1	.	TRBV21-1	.	CASSTGTSGSGTYNEQFF	TGTGCCAGCAGCACCGGGACTAGCGGGAGTGGGACCTACAATGAGCAGTTCTTC
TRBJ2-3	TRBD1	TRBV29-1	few	CSARTGGTDTQYF	TGCAGCGCCCGGACAGGGGGGACAGATACGCAGTATTTT
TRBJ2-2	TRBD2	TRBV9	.	CASSEPGLAGGGTGELFF	TGTGCCAGCAGCGAACCGGGACTAGCGGGAGGGGGCACCGGGGAGCTGTTTTTT
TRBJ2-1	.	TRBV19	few	CASTPGPNEQFF	TGTGCCAGTACCCCCGGGCCCAATGAGCAGTTCTTC
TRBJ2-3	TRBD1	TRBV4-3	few	CASSQGQGRTDTQYF	TGCGCCAGCAGCCAAGGACAGGGTCGCACAGATACGCAGTATTTT
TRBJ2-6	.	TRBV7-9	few	CASSPLNSGANVLTF	TGTGCCAGCAGCCCGCTAAACTCTGGGGCCAACGTCCTGACTTTC
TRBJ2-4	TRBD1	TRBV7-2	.	CASSLGQGLAKNIQYF	TGTGCCAGCAGCTTAGGACAGGGGTTAGCCAAAAACATTCAGTACTTC
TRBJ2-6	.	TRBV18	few	CASSRAGARISGANVLTF	TGTGCCAGCTCACGGGCGGGGGCGCGTATCTCTGGGGCCAACGTCCTGACTTTC
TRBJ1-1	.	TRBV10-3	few	CAISGGGNTEAFF	TGTGCCATCAGCGGGGGCGGTAACACTGAAGCTTTCTTT
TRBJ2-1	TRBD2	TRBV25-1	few	CASSPWTSGRGDEQFF	TGTGCCAGCAGTCCCTGGACTAGCGGGAGGGGGGATGAGCAGTTCTTC
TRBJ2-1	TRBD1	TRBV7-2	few	CASSLDGRGPYNEQFF	TGTGCCAGCAGCTTAGATGGCAGGGGGCCCTACAATGAGCAGTTCTTC
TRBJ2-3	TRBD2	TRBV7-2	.	CASSRGLAIDTQYF	TGTGCCAGCAGCAGGGGACTAGCGATAGATACGCAGTATTTT
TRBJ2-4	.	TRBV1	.	CTSSQTTTGTGGSKNIQYF	TGCACCAGCAGCCAAACTACTACCGGGACAGGGGGGTCCAAAAACATTCAGTACTTC